This T cell receptor beta chain was sequenced during a study of blood T cell repertoires in COVID-19 (TCRdb year 2020). Regarding the complete study: Samples from collaborators originated in the United States, Italy and Spain and spanned both the acute and convalescent phases of COVID-19. Where HLA class I and class II types were available, the types were taken from metadata supplied by the sample provider, not from assay-based typing. The repertoires were made available in a free public database intended to serve as a resource for research on the immune response to SARS-CoV-2. Sample metadata almost always included a de-identified subject ID, COVID-19 status, age in years and sex. The dataset comprised deeply sampled blood TCRbeta repertoires from subjects exposed to, actively infected with, or recovered from COVID-19. The material from the prospective study consisted of cDNA or gDNA derived from T cells, B-cell-depleted T cells, or PBMCs. The samples were drawn from the first 160 participants of the ongoing ImmuneRACE study and from some 1,300 subjects provided by 6 global collaborators.

Each collaborating institution followed its own protocols to collect whole blood in K2EDTA tubes. Collaborator samples were shipped for TCRbeta analysis as frozen whole blood, isolated PBMCs, or DNA extracted from either sample type. As for this clone: Its antigen remains undetermined. Per-nucleotide qualities are absent, and no much larger clonotype sits a single base away.

The paper's findings and limits, for the study overall: The quantity of clinical and demographic metadata differed by source and by participant and was supplied without curation.

TCRbeta CDR3 regions were amplified from genomic DNA using the immunoSEQ Assay, a bias-controlled multiplex PCR. The study's processing was this. Nucleated cell counts per sample were estimated from amplification of reference gene primers within the assay. To quantify the absolute abundance of each unique TCRbeta CDR3 rearrangement, sequence reads were collapsed and filtered. For each sample, productive Simpson clonality was calculated as the square root of Simpson's diversity index across productive rearrangements. Held by TCRdb, this immuneACCESS table contains in-frame sequences only and omits some clones. Under half of the omission traces to an unresolved V gene where checked; the cause of the rest is unknown. V, J and clone size were drawn from that table, and D and trimming were deduced from the DNA. The sample contains 46,000 or so clones, about 89% of them found a single time. 15% to 20% of the sample is held by the ten biggest clonotypes.

V lost 3 bases and J lost 0 bases; the stretch between them is 12 bases long. Via the germline V gene, CDR1 is SGDLS and CDR2 YYNGEE. The CDR3 measures 16 amino acids from cysteine to phenylalanine. Of all the DNA, just the CDR3 is kept, 48 bases in frame from base 1. This TCR was sampled from a man aged 60 to 75 with active or convalescent COVID-19. Material for sequencing was peripheral blood. The chain links TRBV9 with TRBJ1-4; the D gene is perhaps TRBD1, from 6 matching bases. The nucleotide sequence is given as TGTGCCAGCAGCGGGACAGTACTCGCAACTAATGAAAAACTGTTTTTT. Translation gives CASSGTVLATNEKLFF.